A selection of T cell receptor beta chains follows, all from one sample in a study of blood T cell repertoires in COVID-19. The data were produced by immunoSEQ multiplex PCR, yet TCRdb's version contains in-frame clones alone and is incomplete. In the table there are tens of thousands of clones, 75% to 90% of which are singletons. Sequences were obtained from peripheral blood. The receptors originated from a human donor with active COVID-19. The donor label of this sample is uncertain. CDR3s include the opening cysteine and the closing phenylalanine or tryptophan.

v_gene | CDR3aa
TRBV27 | CASSPVAGGLSEQFF
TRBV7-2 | CASSQQDSAREQFF
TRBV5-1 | CASRGASNQPQHF
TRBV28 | CASSSQNRGPNTEAFF
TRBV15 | CATSRDRSLYYNEQFF
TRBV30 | CAWITHPPNTGELFF
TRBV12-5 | CASGLAGSSGTQYF
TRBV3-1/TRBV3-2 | CASSQAAGKEKLFF
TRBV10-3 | CAIKAEFTEAFF
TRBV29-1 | CSVLDRTGWTDTQYF
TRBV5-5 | CASSWTGLEQFF
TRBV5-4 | CASSSNRDRDEQYF
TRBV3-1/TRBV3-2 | CASSRRGGASGGQETQYF
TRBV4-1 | CASSQSPLGPNTEAFF
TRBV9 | CASSISMAGGPNTGELFF
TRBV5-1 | CASSLVGPTEAGQGYNEQFF
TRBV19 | CASTPNLRGDTQYF
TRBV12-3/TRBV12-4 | CASQETGVDGYTF
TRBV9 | CASSDPTGAANTEAFF
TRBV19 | CASGGGPSSYNSPLHF
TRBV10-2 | CASSELAGNTGELFF
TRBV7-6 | CASSLRGQGHSPLHF